The rows below give T cell receptor beta chains drawn from one sample of a study of OX40 agonist ivuxolimab in advanced cancers. The method was immunoSEQ multiplex PCR; TCRdb's version includes in-frame clones alone and lacks a portion of them. The sample has 80,000 to 95,000 clones; just over 90% are singletons. Sequencing used CD4+ or CD8+ T cells sorted from blood, obtained in a trial of the OX40 agonist ivuxolimab. The receptors derive from an adult with an advanced solid tumor such as melanoma, head and neck, liver or kidney cancer. Both conserved end residues are part of each CDR3. The D gene is left open where the match is weak. Clone sizes are given selectively: once, few, many, or a class where the clone is expanded.

size,D,J,V,DNA,CDR3
-,TRBD1,TRBJ1-5,TRBV7-8,TGTGCCAGCAGCTTTTCAGGGGGCGATCAGCCCCAGCATTTT,CASSFSGGDQPQHF
-,-,TRBJ2-7,TRBV7-2,TGTGCCAGCAGCTCAGGCCTGGGGGGCGAGCAGTACTTC,CASSSGLGGEQYF
-,-,TRBJ2-5,TRBV5-1,TGCGCCAGCAGCTTCTCAGGGGGGGAGACCCAGTACTTC,CASSFSGGETQYF
-,TRBD2,TRBJ2-5,TRBV7-2,TGTGCCAGCAGCCTGGGGGGGGATTCAGAGACCCAGTACTTC,CASSLGGDSETQYF
once,-,TRBJ2-7,TRBV11-3,TGTGCCAGCAGCTTAGCTGCAGGCAAAACCTACGAGCAGTACTTC,CASSLAAGKTYEQYF
-,-,TRBJ2-2,TRBV7-2,TGTGCCAGCAGCTTAGACGGGGGGCCAAACACCGGGGAGCTGTTTTTT,CASSLDGGPNTGELFF
-,-,TRBJ1-1,TRBV7-2,TGTGCCAGCAGCTCTCAGACGGGCACTGAAGCTTTCTTT,CASSSQTGTEAFF
once,-,TRBJ2-5,TRBV7-2,TGTGCCAGCAGCTTAAGGACGTTAGAGACCCAGTACTTC,CASSLRTLETQYF
-,TRBD2,TRBJ2-7,TRBV5-6,TGTGCCAGCAGCTTGCAATTCGGCGGGGGGCCGGTATACGAGCAGTACTTC,CASSLQFGGGPVYEQYF
-,TRBD1,TRBJ2-1,TRBV5-1,TGCGCCAGCAGCTCGGCCGGGACAGGGGTGTACAATGAGCAGTTCTTC,CASSSAGTGVYNEQFF
-,-,TRBJ1-1,TRBV27,TGTGCCAGCGGGAAATGGAGAGAACCGACTGAAGCTTTCTTT,CASGKWREPTEAFF
few,TRBD1,TRBJ1-4,TRBV4-3,TGCGCCAGCAGCCAAGTTGGCAAGGGGGCCAATGAAAAACTGTTTTTT,CASSQVGKGANEKLFF
-,TRBD1,TRBJ1-5,TRBV19,TGTGCCAGTAGTACGACAGGGGGAGGCAATCAGCCCCAGCATTTT,CASSTTGGGNQPQHF
few,TRBD1,TRBJ1-5,TRBV7-8,TGTGCCAGCAGTCAAGACAGGGAACAGCCCCAGCATTTT,CASSQDREQPQHF
-,-,TRBJ1-5,TRBV6-5,TGTGCCAGCAGGGTCCAGGGGTTTAGCAATCAGCCCCAGCATTTT,CASRVQGFSNQPQHF
-,-,TRBJ1-1,TRBV19,TGTGCCAGTAGGTCGTACTCGGGATTCACTGAAGCTTTCTTT,CASRSYSGFTEAFF
-,-,TRBJ2-7,TRBV29-1,TGCAGCGTTCATATGGGGAGGGAGCAGTACTTC,CSVHMGREQYF
once,TRBD1,TRBJ1-2,TRBV5-1,TGCGCCAGCAGCGGAACAGGGGTCTATGGCTACACCTTC,CASSGTGVYGYTF